Detailed here is one TCR beta chain. Antigen specificity is unknown. This entry comes from a study of T cell clones after liver transplantation. Study-wide background: At least one year of complete immunosuppression withdrawal without enzymes over twice normal defined tolerance. Study results and limitations: In two subjects, few donor cells limited the measurable donor-reactive repertoire. A significant post-transplant drop in circulating graft-donor-reactive CD4 TCRbeta sequences occurred in most of the 8 subjects. Compared with third party-reactive sequences, donor-reactive ones declined more, independent of withdrawal success.

Germline lookup yields CDR1 GTSNPN and CDR2 SVGIG (reference sequence). The CDR3 runs to 13 residues. The V and J ends lost 7 bases and 5 bases, in that order; junction bases with no gene match: 8. Data came from immunoSEQ multiplex PCR; TCRdb stores just in-frame clones and leaves some out. This table holds tens of thousands of clones, 60% to 80% found once. The origin of this receptor is a human patient who received a liver transplant. Some T cells may possibly be graft donor cells. Sample: CD4+ T cells from blood, taken at the 22-month timepoint. The chain couples TRBV30 to TRBJ2-3; the match to TRBD1 covers 8 bases. The CDR3 sequence: CALGQGGRDTQYF. DNA for the CDR3: TGTGCCTTAGGACAGGGTGGTCGAGATACGCAGTATTTT.